This record looks at one TCR beta chain sequence and its context. Antigen specificity is unknown. The data derive from a study of response to subunit inactivated influenza vaccine. Study-level points and caveats: It was the authors' suggestion that each seasonal influenza vaccination recruits few new T cells.

V was cut by 0 bases and J by 8 bases, with 7 bases left in between. The CDR3 covers 12 residues. The V gene's germline CDR1 is DFQATT and CDR2 SNEGSKA (reference sequence). MiXCR was run by TCRdb on the RT-PCR reads, yielding one entry per CDR3 protein. Of around 490,000 distinct CDR3 sequences in the sample, around 8% were seen once. This material consisted of PBMCs from blood, taken around 2 years after vaccination. V usage is TRBV20-1 and J usage is TRBJ1-4; D gene unclear. The sequence derives from a man between 50 and 75 years old who received an inactivated influenza vaccine. The CDR3 loop is CSARDLTEKLFF. In DNA, the CDR3 is TGCAGTGCTAGAGATCTGACGGAAAAACTGTTTTTT.